What follows are 11 T cell receptor beta chains derived from one specimen sequenced in a study of shared clonotypes between healthy human individuals. The data were produced by immunoSEQ multiplex PCR, yet TCRdb's version contains in-frame clones alone and is incomplete. The sample includes under 2,500,000 clones, more than 90% of them seen just once. Specimen: naive CD4+ T cells sorted from blood. Subset indicated: CD45RA+ positively selected. The receptors stem from a man between 18 and 35 years old in good health.

Points on this clone: Other DNA sequences in the sample encode the same CDR3. The rearrangement uses TRBV19 and TRBJ1-1; the D gene is possibly TRBD1 (5 bases). Germline CDR1 is LNHDA and CDR2 is SQIVND (reference sequence). This CDR3 has 13 residues. The ends were cut back, 3 bases at V and 5 bases at J, with 10 bases in the middle. CDR3 sequence (DNA): TGTGCCAGTAGTATTCAGGGTGTTACTGAAGCTTTCTTT. Protein: CASSIQGVTEAFF.

V usage is TRBV18 and J usage is TRBJ1-1, with D perhaps TRBD1 (6 bases). This CDR3 contains 14 residues. CDR1 and CDR2 from the germline V gene are KGHSH and LQKENI. The V end lost 5 bases, the J end lost 0 bases, and 10 bases lay between the germline ends. CDR3 region: CASSGTSMNTEAFF. CDR3 nucleotides: TGTGCCAGCTCAGGGACATCTATGAACACTGAAGCTTTCTTT.

This chain uses TRBV6-1 with TRBJ2-7; 9 nucleotides align to TRBD2. The CDR3 has 13 amino acids. CDR1 is MNHNS and CDR2 is SASEGT in the germline V gene. J lost 4 bases, V lost 5 bases, and 3 bases had no gene match. The chain's CDR3 is CASSLAGVYEQYF. The CDR3 nucleotides read TGTGCCAGCAGTTTAGCGGGAGTTTACGAGCAGTACTTC.

The rearrangement uses TRBV6-1 and TRBJ1-1; D unclear. This CDR3 comprises 12 residues. CDR1 and CDR2 from the germline V gene are MNHNS and SASEGT. V was shortened by 6 bases and J by 2 bases, with 7 bases between the two germline ends. CDR3 loop: CASRDPNTEAFF. CDR3 DNA sequence: TGTGCCAGCAGGGACCCTAACACTGAAGCTTTCTTT.

The V gene is TRBV30, the J gene TRBJ2-6; tentative D call: TRBD1 (5 bases). Trimming removed 3 bases from V and 0 bases from J, with 9 bases in between. The germline gives CDR1 GTSNPN, CDR2 SVGIG (reference sequence). The CDR3 runs 15 residues. The CDR3 sequence is CAWSADSSGANVLTF. Here the CDR3 DNA reads TGTGCCTGGAGCGCTGACAGCTCTGGGGCCAACGTCCTGACTTTC. Filled out from reference TRBV30 and TRBJ2-6, the complete variable domain reads SQTIHQWPATLVQPVGSPLSLECTVEGTSNPNLYWYRQAAGRGLQLLFYSVGIGQISSEVPQNLSASRPQDRQFILSSKKLLLSDSGFYLCAWSADSSGANVLTFGAGSRLTVL.

V and J are TRBV25-1 and TRBJ1-2, with 7 nucleotides matching TRBD1. Looked up from germline, CDR1 is MGHDK and CDR2 is SYGVNS. V was pared by 1 base and J by 3 bases, with 8 bases of the junction left unmatched. The CDR3 is 16 amino acids. The CDR3 bases are TGTGCCAGCAGTGAATCAGGAAGAGGGGGCCACTATGGCTACACCTTC. Translation: CASSESGRGGHYGYTF.

The V call is TRBV6-5, the J call TRBJ2-7, with no clear D. Germline V lookup: CDR1 MNHEY, CDR2 SVGAGI. Trimming left V 2 bases short and J 1 base short, with 9 bases between. This CDR3 region has 14 residues. This CDR3 reads CASSYEPDSYEQYF. The CDR3 DNA reads TGTGCCAGCAGTTACGAACCAGATTCCTACGAGCAGTACTTC.

The chain joins TRBV5-6 to TRBJ1-5; tentative D call: TRBD1 (6 bases). Trimming cost V 0 bases and J 2 bases, with 9 bases left between them. Germline loops: CDR1 SGHDT, CDR2 YYEEEE. The CDR3 totals 15 residues. The CDR3 loop reads CASSLDRAGNQPQHF. The CDR3 DNA is TGTGCCAGCAGCTTGGACAGGGCCGGCAATCAGCCCCAGCATTTT. Full variable domain (missing parts from reference TRBV5-6 and TRBJ1-5): DAGVTQSPTHLIKTRGQQVTLRCSPKSGHDTVSWYQQALGQGPQFIFQYYEEEERQRGNFPDRFSGHQFPNYSSELNVNALLLGDSALYLCASSLDRAGNQPQHFGDGTRLSIL.

A note on this clone: The sample has other DNA sequences that encode this CDR3 too. The rearrangement joins TRBV11-2 to TRBJ1-3; D possibly corresponds to TRBD1 (5 bases). CDR1 is SGHAT, CDR2 FQNNGV, per germline. The CDR3 length is 14 residues. Deletions cut 4 bases from V and 4 bases from J, with 11 bases between. The CDR3 sequence is CASSSQGSGNTIYF. In nucleotides, the CDR3 is TGTGCCAGCAGCTCCCAGGGCTCCGGAAACACCATATATTTT.

The rearrangement links TRBV5-8 to TRBJ2-7, with D perhaps TRBD1 (5 bases). CDR3 length equals 13 residues. V lost 0 bases and J lost 6, with 10 bases in between. Germline V gene lookup returns CDR1 SGHTS and CDR2 YDEGEE. The CDR3 nucleotides are TGTGCCAGCAGCTTGGATGCAGGGCTCGAGCAGTACTTC. It translates to CASSLDAGLEQYF.

This clone was detected only a few times. The sample carries other DNA sequences with the same CDR3. J is TRBJ1-5 and V is TRBV7-2; 9 bases are a match to TRBD1. The V gene end was trimmed by 1 base and the J gene end by 2 bases; junction bases not matched to a gene: 0. The germline V gene has CDR1 SGHTA and CDR2 FQGNSA. The CDR3 totals 15 residues. CDR3 sequence: CASSLGTGGNQPQHF. The CDR3 coding sequence is TGTGCCAGCAGCTTAGGGACAGGGGGCAATCAGCCCCAGCATTTT.